This T cell receptor (beta chain) derives from a study of blood T cell repertoires in COVID-19 (dated by TCRdb to about 2020). Context from the whole study: Samples from collaborators originated in the United States, Italy and Spain and spanned both the acute and convalescent phases of COVID-19. The material from the prospective study consisted of cDNA or gDNA derived from T cells, B-cell-depleted T cells, or PBMCs. Deeply sampled blood TCRbeta repertoires from subjects exposed to, actively infected with, or recovered from COVID-19 were included in the dataset. The repertoires were made available in a free public database intended to serve as a resource for research on the immune response to SARS-CoV-2. Samples came from the ongoing ImmuneRACE study (first 160 participants) plus 1,254 subjects from 6 global collaborators. A de-identified subject ID, COVID-19 status, age in years and sex were almost always included in the sample metadata. Where HLA class I and class II types were available, the types were taken from metadata supplied by the sample provider, not from assay-based typing. Points the paper makes about the study in general: Clinical and demographic metadata were provided uncurated, with the amount varying by source and participant.

Each collaborating institution followed its own protocols to collect whole blood in K2EDTA tubes. For TCRbeta analysis, collaborators shipped samples as frozen whole blood, isolated PBMCs, or DNA extracted from either of those sample types. In the germline V gene (reference sequence), CDR1 corresponds to GTSNPN and CDR2 to SVGIG. V sheds 0 bases and J sheds 1 base, leaving 9 bases between their ends. The CDR3 numbers 15 residues from cysteine through phenylalanine. Of all the DNA, just the CDR3 is kept, 45 bases in frame from base 1. This clone occurred many times. Its target antigen remains unknown. No qualities accompany the bases; no much larger clone lies one base away. TCRbeta CDR3 regions were amplified from genomic DNA by means of the immunoSEQ Assay, a bias-controlled multiplex PCR. The published analysis was carried out like this. The number of nucleated cells in each sample was estimated from the amplification of reference gene primers within the assay. To quantify the absolute abundance of each unique TCRbeta CDR3 rearrangement, sequence reads were collapsed and filtered. For each sample, productive Simpson clonality was calculated as the square root of Simpson's diversity index over productive rearrangements. Here the immuneACCESS table is served through TCRdb, limited to in-frame sequences with V and J called. Missing clones are a known gap in these copies; in checked studies unresolved V genes cover under half, and the rest lacks a known reason. The V and J calls and clone size come from that table; D and trimming were worked out from the DNA. In this sample the table shows over 85,000 clones, about 78% of which occur a single time. The ten top clones hold 9.8% of the sample.

The sequenced sample consisted of peripheral blood. This receptor chain uses TRBV30 and TRBJ2-2; TRBD2 is a possible D gene, resting on 6 matching bases. The sequence was collected from a man in his 60s with active or convalescent COVID-19. In nucleotide form, the sequence is TGTGCCTGGAGTGTTGGTAGCGGGAACACCGGGGAGCTGTTTTTT. It encodes CAWSVGSGNTGELFF.